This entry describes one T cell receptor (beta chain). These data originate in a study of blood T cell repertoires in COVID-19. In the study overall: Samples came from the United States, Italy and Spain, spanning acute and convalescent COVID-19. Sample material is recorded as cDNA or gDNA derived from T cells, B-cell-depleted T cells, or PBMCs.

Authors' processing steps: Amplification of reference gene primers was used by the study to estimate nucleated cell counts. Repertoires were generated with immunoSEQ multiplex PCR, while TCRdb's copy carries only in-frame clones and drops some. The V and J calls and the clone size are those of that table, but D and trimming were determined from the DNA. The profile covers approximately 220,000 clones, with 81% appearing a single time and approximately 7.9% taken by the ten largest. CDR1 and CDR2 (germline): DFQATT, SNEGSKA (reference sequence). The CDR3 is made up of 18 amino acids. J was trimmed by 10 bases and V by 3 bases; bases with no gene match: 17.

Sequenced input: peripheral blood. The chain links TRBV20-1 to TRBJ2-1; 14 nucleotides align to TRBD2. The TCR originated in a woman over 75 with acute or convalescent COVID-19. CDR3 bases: TGCAGTGCTAGTCTTCCCGGGACTAGCGGGAGATGGGGACGGGAGCAGTTCTTC. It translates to CSASLPGTSGRWGREQFF.